Shown below are 9 T cell receptor beta chains from a single sample sequenced in a study of blood T cell repertoires in COVID-19. Sequenced by immunoSEQ multiplex PCR; TCRdb stores in-frame clones only, minus some. The sample records fewer than 200,000 clones, around two thirds being singletons. The specimen was peripheral blood. The receptor set was obtained from a woman aged 80 or older with acute or convalescent COVID-19.

The gene calls are TRBV5-1 and TRBJ2-1; D may be TRBD2 (6 bases). In germline, CDR1 is SGHRS, CDR2 YFSETQ. The CDR3 extends over 15 amino acids. The V end was cut by 6 bases, the J end by 2 bases, with 15 bases between. In DNA form, the CDR3 reads TGCGCCAGCACTTTACCAGCGGGCACCTACAATGAGCAGTTCTTC. Amino acids: CASTLPAGTYNEQFF.

In its sample, this clone was seen once. J is TRBJ2-7 and V is TRBV11-1, with 7 bases identical to TRBD1. CDR3 size: 15 residues. The germline CDR1 and CDR2 sequences are SGHAT and FQDESV (reference sequence). V shed 6 bases, J shed 4 bases, and the junction held 12 bases outside the gene matches. The CDR3: CASRKLLGTEYEQYF. CDR3 nucleotide sequence: TGTGCCAGCAGAAAACTGTTGGGGACAGAATACGAGCAGTACTTC. The full variable domain, completed using reference TRBV11-1 and TRBJ2-7, is EAEVAQSPRYKITEKSQAVAFWCDPISGHATLYWYRQILGQGPELLVQFQDESVVDDSQLPKDRFSAERLKGVDSTLKIQPAELGDSAMYLCASRKLLGTEYEQYFGPGTRLTVT.

The rearrangement joins TRBV10-3 to TRBJ1-4; D is unresolved. This CDR3 is built from 15 residues. The germline V gene has CDR1 ENHRY and CDR2 SYGVKD. Deletions cut 0 bases from V and 0 bases from J, with 5 bases between. The CDR3 loop is CAISESGATNEKLFF. CDR3 sequence (DNA): TGTGCCATCAGTGAGTCGGGAGCAACTAATGAAAAACTGTTTTTT.

The chain uses TRBV29-1 and TRBJ2-3, with D possibly TRBD2 on 6 matching bases. The CDR3 has 14 amino acids. Trimming pared 4 bases from V and 3 bases from J, leaving 14 bases between. Germline-derived CDR1 and CDR2 are SQVTM and ANQGSEA. The CDR3 sequence is CSVGRDRGTDTQYF. CDR3 coding DNA: TGCAGCGTTGGGCGGGATCGGGGAACAGATACGCAGTATTTT.

The J gene is TRBJ2-1, the V gene TRBV11-2; 11 bases map to TRBD2. Germline V gene lookup returns CDR1 SGHAT and CDR2 FQNNGV. CDR3 length equals 13 residues. V gave up 9 bases and J gave up 2 bases; unmatched junction bases: 0. The CDR3 DNA sequence: TGTGCCAGACTAGCGGGAGCCTACAATGAGCAGTTCTTC. This encodes CARLAGAYNEQFF.

The table lists this clone with a few counts. This chain connects TRBV9 to TRBJ1-2, with a possible D match to TRBD1 (5 bases). CDR3 length equals 13 residues. The V gene's germline CDR1 is SGDLS and CDR2 YYNGEE. V dropped 3 bases and J dropped 5 bases, with 11 bases sitting between them. The chain's CDR3 is CASSAGTTYGYTF. The DNA of the CDR3 is TGTGCCAGCAGCGCGGGGACTACGTATGGCTACACCTTC.

This chain connects TRBV28 to TRBJ1-5; D remains ambiguous. Germline CDR1 MDHEN, CDR2 SYDVKM. Trimming took 3 bases from V and 4 from J, leaving 13 bases between them. The CDR3 contains 15 residues. The CDR3 loop reads CASSFGKGANQPQHF. Here the CDR3 DNA reads TGTGCCAGCAGTTTCGGAAAGGGAGCGAATCAGCCCCAGCATTTT.

The rearrangement links TRBV28 to TRBJ2-4, with D uncertain. V shed 6 bases and J shed 0 bases, with 15 bases lying between them. The CDR3 has 16 residues. Germline V CDR1 and CDR2: MDHEN, SYDVKM. CDR3 sequence: CASSTGVVLAKNIQYF. CDR3 nucleotides: TGTGCCAGCAGCACTGGAGTAGTTCTAGCCAAAAACATTCAGTACTTC.

This clone was observed a few times. The chain uses TRBV27 and TRBJ1-1; TRBD1 is a possible D gene (5 bases). Trimming cost V 4 bases and J 4 bases, with 28 bases left between them. The CDR3 covers 19 residues. Germline CDR1 reads MNHEY; CDR2 reads SMNVEV (reference sequence). The CDR3 protein is CASSSNPWGDPGIPTEAFF. The CDR3 nucleotides read TGTGCCAGCAGTTCCAATCCCTGGGGGGACCCCGGAATCCCCACTGAAGCTTTCTTT.